The subject of this entry is one TCR beta chain. Preparation of the TCRbeta library used unique molecular identifiers. TCRdb itself ran the PCR reads through MiXCR, one entry per CDR3 protein. The sample carries about 500,000 distinct CDR3 sequences, around a third recorded once. Per the germline V gene, CDR1 is SGDLS and CDR2 is YYNGEE. There are 13 residues in the CDR3. V shed 4 bases and J shed 3 bases, with 8 bases lying between them. This record comes from a study of T-cell reconstitution after alpha-beta-depleted transplantation in children. This specimen was PBMCs from the stem cell graft donor, taken from the stem cell graft. V gene TRBV9 combines with J gene TRBJ1-3; D is ambiguous. The sequence came from a human donor who donated a stem cell graft to a child with aplastic anemia. The CDR3 here is CASSSTIGNTIYF. CDR3 DNA: TGTGCCAGCAGCTCGACGATTGGAAACACCATATATTTT.